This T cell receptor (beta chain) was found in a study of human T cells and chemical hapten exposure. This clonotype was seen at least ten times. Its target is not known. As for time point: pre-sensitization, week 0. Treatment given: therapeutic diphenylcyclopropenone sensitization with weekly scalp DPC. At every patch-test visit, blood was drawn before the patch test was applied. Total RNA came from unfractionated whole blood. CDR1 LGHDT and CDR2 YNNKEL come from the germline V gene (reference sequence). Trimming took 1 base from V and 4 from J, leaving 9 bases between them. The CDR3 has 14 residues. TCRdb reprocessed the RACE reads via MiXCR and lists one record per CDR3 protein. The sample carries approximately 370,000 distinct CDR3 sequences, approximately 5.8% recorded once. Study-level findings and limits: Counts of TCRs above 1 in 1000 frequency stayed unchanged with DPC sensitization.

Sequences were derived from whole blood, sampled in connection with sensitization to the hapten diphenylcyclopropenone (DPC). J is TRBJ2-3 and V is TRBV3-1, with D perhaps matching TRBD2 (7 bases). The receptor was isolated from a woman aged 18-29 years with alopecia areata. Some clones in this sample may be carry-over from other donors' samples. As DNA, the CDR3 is TGTGCCAGCAGCCAAGGCGGGGGCGCAGATACGCAGTATTTT. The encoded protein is CASSQGGGADTQYF.